The rows below give T cell receptor beta chains drawn from one sample of a study of blood T cell repertoires in COVID-19. Using immunoSEQ multiplex PCR, the repertoire was profiled, and TCRdb retains in-frame clones only, with some absent. The sample shows hundreds of thousands of clones, 92% of them seen only once. The sequenced sample consisted of peripheral blood. These receptors came from a man aged 55-75 years with COVID-19, enrolled during active disease. Each CDR3 is given without its conserved first and last residue. Size is stated for part of the rows, as once, few or many counts, or as a class when the clone is expanded.

size	J	V	CDR3
NA	TRBJ1-2	TRBV18	ASSRTGGGYGYT
NA	TRBJ2-7	TRBV18	ASSPRAGGYEQY
once	TRBJ2-7	TRBV7-5	ARSFRQSSYEQY
NA	TRBJ1-2	TRBV27	ASSLRTGWDYGYT
few	TRBJ1-1	TRBV5-5	ASSYQTAKQGLTEAF
NA	TRBJ2-5	TRBV19	ASTGANQETQY
NA	TRBJ1-3	TRBV5-4	ASRRNPGGDSGNTIY
NA	TRBJ2-2	TRBV9	ASHPYRVRAGELF
NA	TRBJ1-5	TRBV30	AWSGRRQGGNQPQH
once	TRBJ1-3	TRBV9	ASSADRAQTWAGNTIY
NA	TRBJ1-5	TRBV28	ASSLRQSGNQPQH
NA	TRBJ2-1	TRBV28	ATKFLAEQF
NA	TRBJ1-5	TRBV7-3	ASSTGSNQPQH
NA	TRBJ2-7	TRBV10-3	AISEQGYEQY
NA	TRBJ2-1	TRBV6-6	ASSFLGPAPYNEQF
NA	TRBJ2-5	TRBV11-2	ASSLGGLAGRGETQY
NA	TRBJ2-1	TRBV7-2	ASSLVSGGIDEQF
NA	TRBJ1-5	TRBV15	ATSRALGEGVGQPQH
once	TRBJ2-3	TRBV5-5	ASSLRTGDTDTQY
NA	TRBJ1-5	TRBV19	ASTPRGGAGQPQH
NA	TRBJ2-1	TRBV3-1/TRBV3-2	ASSQVVRLHGYNEQF
NA	TRBJ1-1	TRBV18	ASSTRQTVNLMNTEAF
NA	TRBJ1-2	TRBV19	ASSIRFYSTRDREGDYGYT
NA	TRBJ1-1	TRBV2	ASSEDRNTEAF
NA	TRBJ2-7	TRBV6-4	ASSDLVQRRTYEQY
NA	TRBJ1-1	TRBV7-9	ASSLQGGDEAF
NA	TRBJ1-6	TRBV28	ASSSRPNSPLH
NA	TRBJ1-5	TRBV7-9	ASSFSGGQPQH
NA	TRBJ2-5	TRBV5-1	ASSLALRGETQY
NA	TRBJ2-7	TRBV4-2	ASSQGLAGNYEQY
NA	TRBJ2-7	TRBV9	ASSPRTGGDYEQY